This T cell receptor (beta chain) was observed in a study of blood T cells in healthy people across ages. This CDR3 region has 13 residues. CDR1 and CDR2 from the germline V gene are SGHTA and FQGTGA. This clonotype has more than one count but fewer than ten. Then a second PCR, running roughly 7 to 11 cycles, was carried out with a sample-barcoded 5' primer and a J-beta primer mix. One entry per CDR3 protein, called by TCRdb with MiXCR from the 5' RACE reads. The sample includes 2 million or so distinct CDR3 sequences, about 50% seen only once; the top ten take over 2%. The sequence derives from a woman aged 40 to 55 in good health. Sequenced: blood. The chain carries TRBV7-3 and TRBJ2-7; tentative D call: TRBD2 (6 bases). The end of the DNA aligns better with TRBJ2-5, so the J call may be wrong. The CDR3 spells CASSQTSLETQYF. The CDR3 DNA follows: TGTGCCAGCAGCCAGACTAGTTTGGAGACCCAGTACTTC.